These 31 T cell receptor beta chains share one sample of origin, sequenced in a study of cytomegalovirus exposure and HLA in healthy donors. A multiplex PCR was run with 60 Vbeta primers and 13 Jbeta primers. Data came from immunoSEQ multiplex PCR; TCRdb stores just in-frame clones and leaves some out. The data contain some 200,000 clones, roughly 73% of them seen just once; the ten biggest clones take up over 1.5%. The sample consisted of PBMCs. The origin of the receptors is a woman aged 25 to 45 in good health and CMV-seronegative.

The chain employs TRBV11-2 and TRBJ2-1; 11 bases align to TRBD2. The germline gives CDR1 SGHAT, CDR2 FQNNGV. The length of the CDR3 is 16 residues. J lost 8 bases, V lost 3 bases, and 9 bases had no gene match. DNA for the CDR3: TGTGCCAGCAGCTTGCGGCTAGCGGGGGGAGAACATGAGCAGTTCTTC. Translation gives CASSLRLAGGEHEQFF.

J is TRBJ2-7 and V is TRBV2; 7 bases map to TRBD1. The CDR3 extends over 13 amino acids. The junction had 6 bases not matched to a gene; V was cut back by 7 bases and J by 3 bases. Germline V gene lookup returns CDR1 SNHLY and CDR2 FYNNEI. The CDR3 here is CASNPTGNYEQYF. For the CDR3, the DNA is TGTGCCAGCAACCCGACAGGGAACTACGAGCAGTACTTC.

Concerning this clone: This specimen includes other DNA sequences encoding the same CDR3. The gene calls are TRBV19 and TRBJ2-7; 10 bases are a match to TRBD1. V lost 5 bases, J lost 3 bases, and 4 bases stayed unmatched. Germline CDR1 is LNHDA and CDR2 is SQIVND (reference sequence). This CDR3 region has 14 residues. CDR3 nucleotide sequence: TGTGCCAGTAGTCCGACAGGGGGCTTCTACGAGCAGTACTTC. Amino acids: CASSPTGGFYEQYF.

The chain carries TRBV28 and TRBJ1-6; D not certain. Germline CDR1 MDHEN, CDR2 SYDVKM. CDR3 length: 14 residues. The V end was cut by 6 bases, the J end by 3 bases, with 9 bases between. CDR3 region: CASRNPLYNSPLHF. CDR3 DNA: TGTGCCAGCAGGAACCCACTCTATAATTCACCCCTCCACTTT.

The gene calls are TRBV2 and TRBJ1-1, with TRBD1 matching over 10 bases. The CDR3 totals 18 residues. CDR1 SNHLY and CDR2 FYNNEI come from the germline V gene. V lost 6 bases, J lost 3 bases, and 16 bases stayed unmatched. CDR3 in DNA: TGTGCCAGCAGGGACTCCGGACAGGGGGGCTCTACAGACACTGAAGCTTTCTTT. Its protein product is CASRDSGQGGSTDTEAFF.

The genes are TRBV4-3 and TRBJ2-7; TRBD2 agrees at 12 bases. The ends lost 1 base at V and 7 bases at J; junction bases unmatched: 5. The CDR3 sequence is 15 residues long. Germline CDR1 reads LGHNA; CDR2 reads YSLEER. In DNA, the CDR3 is TGCGCCAGCAGCCAAGGGCTGCTAGCGGGAGGGGAGCAGTACTTC. Its protein is CASSQGLLAGGEQYF.

In nucleotides, the CDR3 is TGTGCCAGCAGCACGACTGCCCGGGGGGCCCAGTACTTC. This translates into CASSTTARGAQYF. The V gene is TRBV7-9, the J gene TRBJ2-5; 7 nucleotides line up with TRBD2. Germline V gene sequence: CDR1 SEHNR, CDR2 FQNEAQ (reference sequence). V gave up 5 bases and J gave up 9 bases; unmatched junction bases: 9. This CDR3 comprises 13 residues.

The chain carries TRBV7-8 and TRBJ2-7, with TRBD1 as a possible D gene (6 bases). CDR3 length equals 16 residues. V gave up 5 bases and J gave up 0 bases, with 17 bases separating them. CDR1 is SGHVS, CDR2 FQNEAQ, per germline. The CDR3 region is CASSPWAQGVSYEQYF. The DNA for the CDR3 is TGTGCCAGCAGCCCTTGGGCACAGGGTGTCTCCTACGAGCAGTACTTC.

This chain links TRBV2 with TRBJ1-1; TRBD1 is a possible D gene (6 bases). The CDR3 has 15 residues. V was shortened by 3 bases and J by 0 bases, with 11 bases between the two germline ends. Germline V gene sequence: CDR1 SNHLY, CDR2 FYNNEI. In DNA, the CDR3 is TGTGCCAGCAGTGATTGGGGGCCGCTGAACACTGAAGCTTTCTTT. Protein product: CASSDWGPLNTEAFF.

CDR3 DNA sequence: TGCGCCAGCAGCCAAGAGGTGGGAGGGATACAGGGGGCTACTACCGAGCAGTACTTC. Protein product: CASSQEVGGIQGATTEQYF. The chain joins TRBV4-3 to TRBJ2-7, with 9 positions matching TRBD1. Germline V gene data show CDR1 as LGHNA and CDR2 as YSLEER. CDR3 size: 19 residues. The V gene end was trimmed by 0 bases and the J gene end by 6 bases; junction bases not matched to a gene: 18.

The chain is built from TRBV4-2 and TRBJ2-3, with TRBD2 identical over 10 bases. The CDR3 runs 15 residues. Per the germline V gene, CDR1 is LGHNA and CDR2 is YNFKEQ. Unmatched junction bases numbered 3, after V lost 4 bases and J lost 2 bases. CDR3 loop: CASSPLAGDTDTQYF. The CDR3 DNA reads as TGTGCCAGCAGCCCCCTAGCGGGGGACACAGATACGCAGTATTTT.

The chain links TRBV5-8 to TRBJ1-6; D perhaps matches TRBD1 (5 bases). V was shortened by 4 bases and J by 6 bases, with 11 bases between the two germline ends. Germline CDR1 SGHTS, CDR2 YDEGEE. This CDR3 is built from 14 residues. The CDR3 nucleotides read TGTGCCAGCAGCACCCGACAGCCTAATTCACCCCTCCACTTT. Protein product: CASSTRQPNSPLHF.

The genes are TRBV6-1 and TRBJ1-1; weak D call: TRBD1 (5 bases). Germline lookup yields CDR1 MNHNS and CDR2 SASEGT. The ends were cut back, 5 bases at V and 6 bases at J, with 7 bases in the middle. The CDR3 length is 11 residues. The CDR3 loop is CASSRGSEAFF. The CDR3 DNA follows: TGTGCCAGCAGTAGGGGTTCTGAAGCTTTCTTT.

The chain combines TRBV5-6 with TRBJ2-1; 9 bases align to TRBD2. Unmatched junction bases numbered 4, after V lost 0 bases and J lost 6 bases. The CDR3 length is 15 residues. Germline CDR1 is SGHDT and CDR2 is YYEEEE. The CDR3 DNA follows: TGTGCCAGCAGCTTGGGAGATAGCGGGAGCAATGAGCAGTTCTTC. Translated, it gives CASSLGDSGSNEQFF. The full variable domain, rest sourced from reference TRBV5-6 and TRBJ2-1, is DAGVTQSPTHLIKTRGQQVTLRCSPKSGHDTVSWYQQALGQGPQFIFQYYEEEERQRGNFPDRFSGHQFPNYSSELNVNALLLGDSALYLCASSLGDSGSNEQFFGPGTRLTVL.

V and J are TRBV5-4 and TRBJ2-2; D possibly corresponds to TRBD1 (6 bases). The CDR3 is made up of 14 amino acids. Trimming took off 4 bases at V and 4 bases at J, with 11 bases between the two ends. In germline, CDR1 is SGHNT, CDR2 YYREEE (reference sequence). The DNA for the CDR3 is TGTGCCAGCAGCCCGGGACAAATCACCGGGGAGCTGTTTTTT. The encoded protein is CASSPGQITGELFF.

The sample holds a few counts of this clone. The chain recombines TRBV5-4 with TRBJ2-1, with D uncertain. V was shortened by 1 base and J by 2 bases, with 7 bases between the two germline ends. CDR3 length: 14 residues. In germline, CDR1 is SGHNT, CDR2 YYREEE (reference sequence). This chain's CDR3 is CASSLRVTYNEQFF. Written as DNA, the CDR3 is TGTGCCAGCAGCTTGCGGGTGACCTACAATGAGCAGTTCTTC.

The chain joins TRBV25-1 to TRBJ2-5; possibly TRBD1 for D (6 bases). Germline values: CDR1 MGHDK, CDR2 SYGVNS. The V gene lost 3 bases and the J gene lost 7 bases, with 21 bases spanning the gap. The CDR3 length is 16 residues. The CDR3 here is CASSEWARGPRGTQYF. CDR3 in DNA: TGTGCCAGCAGTGAGTGGGCTCGCGGGCCCAGGGGGACCCAGTACTTC.

The chain uses TRBV4-2 and TRBJ2-7; D is uncertain. The CDR3 has 13 amino acids. Trimming stripped 1 base from V and 5 bases from J, with 9 bases between. Germline-derived CDR1 and CDR2 are LGHNA and YNFKEQ. For the CDR3, the DNA is TGTGCCAGCAGCCAAGTAGTTGAGAACGAGCAGTACTTC. It translates to CASSQVVENEQYF.

This chain joins TRBV18 and TRBJ1-1; D is perhaps TRBD1 (6 bases). Germline CDR1 reads KGHSH; CDR2 reads LQKENI. The CDR3 covers 15 residues. V lost 6 bases, J lost 0 bases, and 14 bases lay in between. In DNA form, the CDR3 reads TGTGCCAGCTCCCTAGGGGGAGATTTGAACACTGAAGCTTTCTTT. It yields the protein CASSLGGDLNTEAFF.

CDR3 sequence: CASTYADRNSPLHF. In DNA form, the CDR3 reads TGTGCCAGCACCTATGCGGACAGGAATTCACCCCTCCACTTT. The chain employs TRBV28 and TRBJ1-6, with TRBD1 identical over 7 bases. CDR3 length: 14 residues. J gave up 7 bases and V 7 bases, and 7 bases lay outside the gene matches. CDR1 and CDR2 from the germline V gene are MDHEN and SYDVKM.

This clone was observed a few times. The gene calls are TRBV28 and TRBJ2-5; possible D gene TRBD1, 5 bases. The DNA end favors TRBJ2-7, so the J call may be wrong. Germline values: CDR1 MDHEN, CDR2 SYDVKM. CDR3 length: 12 amino acids. The CDR3 DNA reads TGTGCCAGCAGCGTGCAGGGTTACGAGCAGTACTTC. As protein: CASSVQGYEQYF.

The chain employs TRBV27 and TRBJ1-1, with D unresolved. Germline lookup yields CDR1 MNHEY and CDR2 SMNVEV (reference sequence). The ends were cut back, 8 bases at V and 4 bases at J, with 14 bases in the middle. CDR3 length equals 13 residues. The CDR3 nucleotides read TGTGCCAGCCAGGTCTACGAGGGCACTGAAGCTTTCTTT. Translating it yields CASQVYEGTEAFF.

V usage is TRBV5-6 and J usage is TRBJ2-7; D perhaps matches TRBD2 (6 bases). Trimming removed 5 bases at V and 0 bases at J, with 12 bases between. Germline assignment: CDR1 SGHDT and CDR2 YYEEEE. The CDR3 runs 14 residues. CDR3 residues: CASRMGLVSYEQYF. The CDR3 bases are TGTGCCAGCAGGATGGGACTCGTCTCCTACGAGCAGTACTTC.

This clone appeared a few times. The chain uses TRBV6-5 and TRBJ2-5; D is possibly TRBD2 (6 bases). The CDR3 has 13 amino acids. Deletions cut 7 bases from V and 5 bases from J, with 14 bases between. CDR1 and CDR2 (germline): MNHEY, SVGAGI. DNA of the CDR3: TGTGCCAGCACCGAGCGGGTCTCGGAGACCCAGTACTTC. It codes for CASTERVSETQYF.

V usage is TRBV18 and J usage is TRBJ2-7; 13 nucleotides match TRBD2. Germline V lookup: CDR1 KGHSH, CDR2 LQKENI. The J segment lost 5 bases and the V segment lost 7 bases, leaving 5 bases of the junction unmatched. The CDR3 has 14 amino acids. The CDR3 spells CASCGTSGIDEQYF. CDR3 DNA: TGTGCCAGCTGCGGGACTAGCGGGATCGACGAGCAGTACTTC.

The rearrangement links TRBV5-8 to TRBJ2-1; the D gene is possibly TRBD1 (5 bases). Germline V gene sequence: CDR1 SGHTS, CDR2 YDEGEE. The CDR3 runs to 15 residues. V was cut by 4 bases and J by 6 bases, with 17 bases left in between. CDR3 loop: CASSPGTGGANEQFF. In nucleotides, the CDR3 is TGTGCCAGCAGCCCCGGCACCGGTGGGGCCAATGAGCAGTTCTTC.

The chain employs TRBV7-6 and TRBJ2-1, with 12 bases that match TRBD2. The CDR3 consists of 14 residues. Germline CDR1 SGHVS, CDR2 FNYEAQ. J lost 8 bases, V lost 6 bases, and 5 bases had no gene match. The CDR3 protein is CASRPGLAGDEQFF. The CDR3 DNA reads TGTGCCAGCAGACCGGGACTAGCGGGCGATGAGCAGTTCTTC.

As concerns this clone: Other DNA sequences within the sample encode an identical CDR3. The chain is built from TRBV18 and TRBJ2-7; D might be TRBD1 (6 bases). V was shortened by 3 bases and J by 0 bases, with 9 bases between the two germline ends. Germline loops: CDR1 KGHSH, CDR2 LQKENI. This CDR3 spans 14 amino acids. Written as DNA, the CDR3 is TGTGCCAGCTCACCCGGGACATCCTCCTACGAGCAGTACTTC. This sequence encodes CASSPGTSSYEQYF. The complete variable domain, with remaining parts taken from reference TRBV18 and TRBJ2-7, reads NAGVMQNPRHLVRRRGQEARLRCSPMKGHSHVYWYRQLPEEGLKFMVYLQKENIIDESGMPKERFSAEFPKEGPSILRIQQVVRGDSAAYFCASSPGTSSYEQYFGPGTRLTVT.

A word on this clone: The same CDR3 also results from other DNA sequences found in this sample. This chain links TRBV5-1 with TRBJ1-5; weak D call: TRBD1 (5 bases). The V gene lost 4 bases and the J gene lost 2 bases, with 10 bases spanning the gap. Germline V gene sequence: CDR1 SGHRS, CDR2 YFSETQ. This CDR3 is built from 14 residues. The CDR3 DNA reads TGCGCCAGCAGCCCGGGGGGTGGCAATCAGCCCCAGCATTTT. Amino acid sequence: CASSPGGGNQPQHF.

The chain joins TRBV28 to TRBJ2-7; 8 bases line up with TRBD1. Germline V gene data show CDR1 as MDHEN and CDR2 as SYDVKM. This CDR3 comprises 14 residues. J was trimmed by 3 bases and V by 5 bases; bases with no gene match: 6. CDR3 coding DNA: TGTGCCAGCAGTCTAATCGGACAGGGCTACGAGCAGTACTTC. Translation: CASSLIGQGYEQYF.

This clone has a single count. The chain uses TRBV5-1 and TRBJ1-1; D not resolved. V gave up 5 bases and J gave up 3 bases, with 17 bases separating them. This CDR3 comprises 15 residues. Germline V gives CDR1 SGHRS, CDR2 YFSETQ. CDR3 in DNA: TGCGCCAGCAGACGGGGAGAAGGGTACGACACTGAAGCTTTCTTT. Protein sequence: CASRRGEGYDTEAFF.